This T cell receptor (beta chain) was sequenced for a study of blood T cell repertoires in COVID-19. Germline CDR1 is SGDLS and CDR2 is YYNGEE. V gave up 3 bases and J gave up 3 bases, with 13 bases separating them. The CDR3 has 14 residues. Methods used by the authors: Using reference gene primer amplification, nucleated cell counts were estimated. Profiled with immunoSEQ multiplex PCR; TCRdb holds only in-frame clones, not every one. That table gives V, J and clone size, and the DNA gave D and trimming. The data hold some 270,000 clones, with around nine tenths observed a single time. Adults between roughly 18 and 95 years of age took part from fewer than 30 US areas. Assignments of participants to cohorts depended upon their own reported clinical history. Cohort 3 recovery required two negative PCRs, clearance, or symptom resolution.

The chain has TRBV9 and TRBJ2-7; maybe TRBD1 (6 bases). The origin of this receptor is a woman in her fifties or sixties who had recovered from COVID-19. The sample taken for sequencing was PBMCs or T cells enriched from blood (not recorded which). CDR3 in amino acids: CASSAGTQDYEQYF. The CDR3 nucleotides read TGTGCCAGCAGCGCCGGGACACAGGACTACGAGCAGTACTTC.